A selection of T cell receptor beta chains follows, all from one sample in a study of cytomegalovirus exposure and HLA in healthy donors. TCRdb keeps only in-frame clones here, not all; method: immunoSEQ multiplex PCR. The sample comprises around 190,000 clones, roughly 74% of which are singletons, and roughly 14% rests with the top ten. Sample: PBMCs. The origin of the receptors is a woman between 25 and 40 years old in good health and CMV-seropositive. Both conserved end residues are part of each CDR3. The order of the fields is J gene, clone size, D gene, V gene, CDR3 protein, CDR3 DNA. A D gene is named only where the DNA matches it firmly. Where a row states a size, it is once, few, many or the class of an expanded clone; other rows omit it.

J: TRBJ1-1
size: NA
D: TRBD1
V: TRBV2
CDR3: CASSPDRGALGNTEAFF
DNA: TGTGCCAGCAGTCCCGACAGGGGAGCCCTAGGGAACACTGAAGCTTTCTTT

J: TRBJ1-5
size: NA
D: NA
V: TRBV28
CDR3: CASSLLDGGNQPQHF
DNA: TGTGCCAGCAGTTTATTGGACGGGGGCAATCAGCCCCAGCATTTT

J: TRBJ2-5
size: NA
D: NA
V: TRBV27
CDR3: CAAGDGGWETQYF
DNA: TGTGCCGCCGGAGATGGGGGCTGGGAGACCCAGTACTTC

J: TRBJ2-3
size: NA
D: NA
V: TRBV28
CDR3: CASRTTATDTQYF
DNA: TGTGCCAGCAGAACCACAGCTACAGATACGCAGTATTTT

J: TRBJ1-2
size: NA
D: NA
V: TRBV19
CDR3: CASSRDITNYGYTF
DNA: TGTGCCAGTAGTAGGGACATCACTAACTATGGCTACACCTTC

J: TRBJ1-5
size: NA
D: TRBD1
V: TRBV27
CDR3: CASSLSGTGLFGNQPQHF
DNA: TGTGCCAGCAGTTTATCCGGGACAGGGCTTTTTGGCAATCAGCCCCAGCATTTT

J: TRBJ2-1
size: NA
D: TRBD1
V: TRBV5-1
CDR3: CASSLWTGDEQFF
DNA: TGCGCCAGCAGCTTGTGGACAGGGGATGAGCAGTTCTTC

J: TRBJ2-5
size: NA
D: TRBD2
V: TRBV13
CDR3: CASSPSGGPGETQYF
DNA: TGTGCCAGCAGCCCCTCGGGAGGGCCTGGGGAGACCCAGTACTTC

J: TRBJ1-3
size: NA
D: NA
V: TRBV5-6
CDR3: CASSLTVNAGNTIYF
DNA: TGTGCCAGCAGCTTAACGGTCAACGCTGGAAACACCATATATTTT

J: TRBJ1-1
size: NA
D: TRBD1
V: TRBV10-3
CDR3: CAISPAPGQGQGNTEAFF
DNA: TGTGCCATCAGCCCAGCGCCGGGACAGGGACAGGGGAACACTGAAGCTTTCTTT

J: TRBJ2-1
size: once
D: NA
V: TRBV28
CDR3: CASSIPIGSSYNEQFF
DNA: TGTGCCAGCAGTATACCAATTGGGAGCTCCTACAATGAGCAGTTCTTC

J: TRBJ1-2
size: NA
D: NA
V: TRBV18
CDR3: CASSPDSPAGHGYTF
DNA: TGTGCCAGCTCACCGGACTCTCCGGCGGGGCATGGCTACACCTTC

J: TRBJ2-5
size: NA
D: NA
V: TRBV28
CDR3: CASSFRARETQYF
DNA: TGTGCCAGCAGTTTTCGAGCCCGGGAGACCCAGTACTTC

J: TRBJ2-7
size: NA
D: NA
V: TRBV6-6
CDR3: CASSYRRHEQYF
DNA: TGTGCCAGCAGTTACAGGAGACACGAGCAGTACTTC

J: TRBJ2-2
size: NA
D: TRBD1
V: TRBV15
CDR3: CATSKKGASGTGELFF
DNA: TGTGCCACCAGCAAAAAGGGGGCGAGCGGCACCGGGGAGCTGTTTTTT

J: TRBJ1-3
size: NA
D: TRBD1
V: TRBV10-3
CDR3: CAISDRGSGNTIYF
DNA: TGTGCCATCAGTGACAGGGGGTCTGGAAACACCATATATTTT

J: TRBJ2-7
size: NA
D: NA
V: TRBV4-2
CDR3: CASSQEAGLYEQYF
DNA: TGTGCCAGCAGCCAAGAGGCGGGACTCTACGAGCAGTACTTC

J: TRBJ2-5
size: NA
D: TRBD1
V: TRBV9
CDR3: CASSAPGQGFQETQYF
DNA: TGTGCCAGCAGCGCACCGGGACAGGGATTTCAAGAGACCCAGTACTTC

J: TRBJ2-1
size: few
D: TRBD2
V: TRBV27
CDR3: CASSFYPTSGRGNEQFF
DNA: TGTGCCAGCAGTTTTTACCCGACTAGCGGGAGAGGGAATGAGCAGTTCTTC

J: TRBJ2-7
size: NA
D: TRBD2
V: TRBV28
CDR3: CASSPIGGRDYEQYF
DNA: TGTGCCAGCAGTCCCATAGGCGGGAGAGACTACGAGCAGTACTTC

J: TRBJ1-2
size: NA
D: NA
V: TRBV6-5
CDR3: CASSLDTNYGYTF
DNA: TGTGCCAGCAGTTTAGACACTAACTATGGCTACACCTTC

J: TRBJ2-3
size: NA
D: NA
V: TRBV11-3
CDR3: CASSSSLGRTGTDTQYF
DNA: TGTGCCAGCAGCTCGTCCCTGGGGAGAACCGGCACAGATACGCAGTATTTT

J: TRBJ2-7
size: NA
D: TRBD2
V: TRBV30
CDR3: CAWSRSGGLYYEQYF
DNA: TGTGCCTGGAGCCGTAGCGGGGGACTTTACTACGAGCAGTACTTC

J: TRBJ2-7
size: few
D: NA
V: TRBV2
CDR3: CASSVGGGGDEQYF
DNA: TGTGCCAGCAGTGTGGGAGGGGGAGGGGACGAGCAGTACTTC

J: TRBJ2-7
size: NA
D: TRBD2
V: TRBV11-2
CDR3: CASSLEASGTYEQYF
DNA: TGTGCCAGCAGCTTAGAGGCTAGCGGCACCTACGAGCAGTACTTC

J: TRBJ2-7
size: NA
D: TRBD1
V: TRBV2
CDR3: CASRQGDEQYF
DNA: TGTGCCAGCCGGCAGGGGGACGAGCAGTACTTC

J: TRBJ2-7
size: NA
D: NA
V: TRBV2
CDR3: CASKSDGLSYEQYF
DNA: TGTGCCAGCAAGTCCGATGGGCTTTCCTACGAGCAGTACTTC

J: TRBJ1-4
size: NA
D: TRBD1
V: TRBV6-1
CDR3: CASRTGVELFF
DNA: TGTGCCAGCAGGACAGGGGTAGAACTGTTTTTT

J: TRBJ2-1
size: NA
D: TRBD2
V: TRBV7-7
CDR3: CASSDRDSGGFSEQFF
DNA: TGTGCTAGCAGCGATCGGGATAGCGGGGGGTTTAGTGAGCAGTTCTTC

J: TRBJ1-3
size: NA
D: TRBD1
V: TRBV29-1
CDR3: CSVGQGESGNTIYF
DNA: TGCAGCGTGGGACAGGGGGAATCTGGAAACACCATATATTTT

J: TRBJ2-2
size: NA
D: TRBD2
V: TRBV28
CDR3: CASIREGTGELFF
DNA: TGTGCCAGCATTAGGGAGGGGACCGGGGAGCTGTTTTTT

J: TRBJ2-7
size: few
D: NA
V: TRBV6-4
CDR3: CASRPTWSSYEQYF
DNA: TGTGCCAGCCGCCCCACCTGGAGCTCCTACGAGCAGTACTTC

J: TRBJ2-1
size: NA
D: TRBD1
V: TRBV28
CDR3: CASSPGTAWYEQFF
DNA: TGTGCCAGCAGCCCGGGGACAGCGTGGTATGAGCAGTTCTTC

J: TRBJ2-2
size: NA
D: NA
V: TRBV7-9
CDR3: CASSLAGGTGELFF
DNA: TGTGCCAGCAGCTTAGCGGGCGGGACCGGGGAGCTGTTTTTT

J: TRBJ2-1
size: NA
D: TRBD2
V: TRBV25-1
CDR3: CATSTGTSEFF
DNA: TGTGCCACCAGTACCGGGACTAGCGAGTTCTTC

J: TRBJ1-5
size: NA
D: TRBD1
V: TRBV28
CDR3: CASILGGGHQPQHF
DNA: TGTGCCAGCATCCTAGGGGGCGGGCATCAGCCCCAGCATTTT

J: TRBJ2-7
size: NA
D: TRBD1
V: TRBV18
CDR3: CASSPSSGTDNYEQYF
DNA: TGTGCCAGCTCACCCTCTTCCGGGACAGACAACTACGAGCAGTACTTC

J: TRBJ2-5
size: many
D: NA
V: TRBV6-6
CDR3: CASSYSSQGPSGTQYF
DNA: TGTGCCAGCAGTTACTCGAGTCAGGGGCCGAGTGGGACCCAGTACTTC

J: TRBJ1-2
size: few
D: NA
V: TRBV5-6
CDR3: CASSLVAWTLAHYYGYTF
DNA: TGTGCCAGCAGCTTGGTTGCGTGGACTCTGGCACACTACTATGGCTACACCTTC

J: TRBJ1-4
size: NA
D: NA
V: TRBV5-1
CDR3: CASRIGGRSDEKLFF
DNA: TGCGCCAGCAGGATTGGGGGCCGGTCTGATGAAAAACTGTTTTTT

J: TRBJ1-4
size: NA
D: TRBD1
V: TRBV30
CDR3: CAWSPGQGDEKLFF
DNA: TGTGCCTGGAGCCCGGGACAGGGGGATGAAAAACTGTTTTTT

J: TRBJ1-1
size: NA
D: TRBD1
V: TRBV30
CDR3: CAWSPRDREVTEAFF
DNA: TGTGCCTGGAGTCCCCGGGACAGGGAAGTCACTGAAGCTTTCTTT

J: TRBJ2-1
size: NA
D: NA
V: TRBV11-3
CDR3: CASSLNGRGNEQFF
DNA: TGTGCCAGCAGCTTAAACGGACGCGGGAATGAGCAGTTCTTC

J: TRBJ2-7
size: NA
D: NA
V: TRBV7-9
CDR3: CASSLSVGLYEQYF
DNA: TGTGCCAGCAGCTTAAGCGTGGGGCTTTACGAGCAGTACTTC

J: TRBJ1-1
size: NA
D: NA
V: TRBV30
CDR3: CAWSLTGNTEAFF
DNA: TGTGCCTGGAGTCTGACAGGGAACACTGAAGCTTTCTTT

J: TRBJ1-5
size: NA
D: NA
V: TRBV21-1
CDR3: CASSALPSGQGSGNQPQHF
DNA: TGTGCCAGCAGCGCCCTCCCCTCGGGACAGGGGTCGGGCAATCAGCCCCAGCATTTT

J: TRBJ2-5
size: NA
D: NA
V: TRBV6-1
CDR3: CASSESRDSQETQYF
DNA: TGTGCCAGCAGTGAATCAAGAGATTCCCAAGAGACCCAGTACTTC

J: TRBJ2-2
size: NA
D: TRBD2
V: TRBV14
CDR3: CASSAGRENTGELFF
DNA: TGTGCCAGCAGCGCCGGGAGGGAGAACACCGGGGAGCTGTTTTTT

J: TRBJ1-1
size: few
D: NA
V: TRBV9
CDR3: CASSVDGGTNTEAFF
DNA: TGTGCCAGCAGCGTAGACGGCGGAACGAACACTGAAGCTTTCTTT

J: TRBJ2-3
size: few
D: NA
V: TRBV7-8
CDR3: CASSRWGVMGTDTQYF
DNA: TGTGCCAGCAGCCGGTGGGGGGTAATGGGCACAGATACGCAGTATTTT

J: TRBJ2-2
size: NA
D: NA
V: TRBV19
CDR3: CASGRGAGELFF
DNA: TGTGCCAGCGGAAGGGGTGCCGGGGAGCTGTTTTTT

J: TRBJ2-6
size: NA
D: NA
V: TRBV4-2
CDR3: CASSDWEGVGANVLTF
DNA: TGTGCCAGCAGCGATTGGGAGGGGGTCGGGGCCAACGTCCTGACTTTC

J: TRBJ1-2
size: NA
D: NA
V: TRBV4-3
CDR3: CASSQTRVATRYGYTF
DNA: TGCGCCAGCAGCCAGACCAGGGTTGCAACTCGCTATGGCTACACCTTC

J: TRBJ1-3
size: few
D: NA
V: TRBV28
CDR3: CASSPMGVSGNTIYF
DNA: TGTGCCAGCAGCCCAATGGGAGTCTCTGGAAACACCATATATTTT

J: TRBJ2-7
size: once
D: TRBD1
V: TRBV5-4
CDR3: CASRSRDRGPDEQYF
DNA: TGTGCCAGCAGGTCCCGGGACAGGGGGCCAGACGAGCAGTACTTC

J: TRBJ2-7
size: NA
D: NA
V: TRBV9
CDR3: CASSVDGSTYEQYF
DNA: TGTGCCAGCAGCGTAGATGGCAGTACCTACGAGCAGTACTTC

J: TRBJ1-2
size: NA
D: NA
V: TRBV19
CDR3: CASSIDLRDGYTF
DNA: TGTGCCAGTAGTATAGACTTAAGAGATGGCTACACCTTC

J: TRBJ1-4
size: NA
D: TRBD1
V: TRBV19
CDR3: CASSMGQGPNEKLFF
DNA: TGTGCCAGTAGTATGGGACAGGGGCCTAATGAAAAACTGTTTTTT

J: TRBJ2-7
size: NA
D: TRBD2
V: TRBV4-1
CDR3: CASSLGTSRTYEQYF
DNA: TGCGCCAGCAGCCTCGGGACTAGCCGCACCTACGAGCAGTACTTC

J: TRBJ2-3
size: NA
D: TRBD2
V: TRBV7-3
CDR3: CSSSSSSGGANTQYF
DNA: TGTTCCAGCAGCTCCTCTAGCGGGGGGGCAAATACGCAGTATTTT